This TCR beta chain came from a study of beta chain features in type 1 diabetes. The overall study: Cells sorted and examined across all samples totaled approximately 100 million.

Regarding the study as a whole: Because the template was cDNA, high-expressing cells might be over-represented.

The study reverse transcribed the entire isolated RNA, so it sequenced expressed TCRB transcripts. Some clones are missing from TCRdb's copy, which holds only in-frame ones; the method was immunoSEQ multiplex PCR. The sample carries just under 150,000 clones, roughly 10% recorded once. CDR1 GTSNPN and CDR2 SVGIG come from the germline V gene (reference sequence). The CDR3 is 13 amino acids. Trimming took 4 bases from V and 5 from J; bases not matched to a gene: 5. This clone was recorded a few times. Its antigen is not known. This chain connects TRBV30 to TRBJ1-1; 9 bases line up with TRBD1. Sequencing was done on a sample of naive CD4+ T cells from blood. This TCR was sampled from a man aged 18 to 29 in good health. CDR3 nucleotides: TGTGCCTGGACCCAGACAGGGGGGACTGAAGCTTTCTTT. This gives the protein CAWTQTGGTEAFF.